The T cell receptor beta chain described here comes from a study of blood T cells in healthy people across ages. For the second PCR, which ran for roughly 6 to 12 cycles, a sample-barcoded 5' primer and a J-beta primer mix were used. From the 5' RACE reads, TCRdb called clonotypes with MiXCR, one entry per CDR3 protein. The sample consists of more than 1.4 million distinct CDR3 sequences, around two fifths of them appearing once. Trimming pared 7 bases from V and 0 bases from J, leaving 14 bases between. The CDR3 runs to 15 residues. Germline assignment: CDR1 MNHEY and CDR2 SVGEGT. The J gene is TRBJ2-3, the V gene TRBV6-2 or TRBV6-3; D perhaps matches TRBD2 (5 bases). This receptor was identified in a woman in her late teens or twenties in good health. Sequencing was done on a sample of blood. This chain's CDR3 is CASTELRTSTDTQYF. The CDR3 DNA follows: TGTGCCAGCACCGAGCTAAGGACTAGCACAGATACGCAGTATTTT.